The 32 T cell receptor beta chains presented below share a single source sample, sequenced in a study of CD4 T cells in relation to SARS-CoV-2 and coronaviruses. This table comes from immunoSEQ multiplex PCR, and its TCRdb copy is limited to in-frame clones, with some not included. The sample has about 22,000 clones, about 70% seen once. Antigens for these TCRs are unknown. CD4+ T cells from unexposed donors were obtained before the COVID-19 pandemic (2011-2018). CD4+ T cells were isolated from the cells after roughly 11 days of culture. Sample: CD4+ T cells from PBMCs, cultured in vitro. These receptors were obtained from a human donor in good health.

This chain connects TRBV6-6 to TRBJ2-5; possibly TRBD1 for D (7 bases). This CDR3 comprises 15 residues. Deletions cut 7 bases from V and 2 bases from J, with 17 bases between. Germline V gene data show CDR1 as MNHNY and CDR2 as SVGAGI (reference sequence). CDR3 loop: CASNQQGGFQETQYF. In nucleotides, the CDR3 is TGTGCCAGCAACCAGCAGGGGGGATTTCAAGAGACCCAGTACTTC.

This clone turned up a few times. This rearrangement joins TRBV6-2 or TRBV6-3 to TRBJ1-2, with D maybe TRBD1 (6 bases). CDR3 length: 13 residues. Trimming removed 5 bases from V and 7 bases from J, with 14 bases in between. Germline V gene sequence: CDR1 MNHEY, CDR2 SVGEGT. The CDR3 loop reads CASSHRELGGYTF. As DNA, the CDR3 is TGTGCCAGCAGTCACAGGGAATTAGGTGGCTACACCTTC.

This clone was picked up a small number of times. The chain recombines TRBV3-1 (or the pseudogene TRBV3-2) with TRBJ1-2; D call uncertain. V lost 4 bases, J lost 5 bases, and 5 bases lay in between. Germline V gene data show CDR1 as LGHDT and CDR2 as YNNKEL (reference sequence). This CDR3 spans 11 amino acids. This CDR3 is CASSLGYGYTF. The CDR3 nucleotides read TGTGCCAGCAGCCTAGGGTATGGCTACACCTTC.

The chain employs TRBV24-1 and TRBJ2-2; D is possibly TRBD1 or TRBD2 (5 bases each). Per germline, CDR1 KGHDR and CDR2 SFDVKD. The CDR3 loop spans 18 amino acids. V was cut by 4 bases and J by 0 bases, with 17 bases left in between. The CDR3, as DNA: TGTGCCACCAGTGAGACCGGGACCGGAAGATCGAACACCGGGGAGCTGTTTTTT. Amino acids: CATSETGTGRSNTGELFF.

This clone was detected a few times. The V call is TRBV6-1, the J call TRBJ1-6; D is possibly TRBD1 (6 bases). Trimming took 0 bases from V and 10 from J, leaving 16 bases between them. Germline V gene lookup returns CDR1 MNHNS and CDR2 SASEGT. This CDR3 region has 16 residues. The CDR3 protein is CASSEAWGARGSPLHF. CDR3 in DNA: TGTGCCAGCAGTGAAGCGTGGGGGGCAAGGGGGTCACCCCTCCACTTT.

The chain combines TRBV2 with TRBJ1-5; D unclear. Trimming left V 6 bases short and J 0 bases short, with 6 bases between. Germline CDR1 is SNHLY and CDR2 is FYNNEI. The CDR3 has 13 amino acids. The CDR3 coding sequence is TGTGCCAGCAGCGGATATAGCAATCAGCCCCAGCATTTT. It translates to CASSGYSNQPQHF.

Written as DNA, the CDR3 is TGTGCCAGCCACAGGGGGGAACCAAACACAGATACGCAGTATTTT. The encoded protein is CASHRGEPNTDTQYF. The gene calls are TRBV27 and TRBJ2-3, with TRBD1 identical over 8 bases. Looked up from germline, CDR1 is MNHEY and CDR2 is SMNVEV (reference sequence). This CDR3 has 15 residues. V shed 8 bases, J shed 2 bases, and the junction held 9 bases outside the gene matches.

V usage is TRBV7-2 and J usage is TRBJ2-3; 9 nucleotides match TRBD2. The germline V gene has CDR1 SGHTA and CDR2 FQGNSA. V shed 5 bases, J shed 3 bases, and the junction held 12 bases outside the gene matches. CDR3 size: 17 residues. The DNA of the CDR3 is TGTGCCAGCAGCCCCCAGGCTAGCGGGGATGGGACAGATACGCAGTATTTT. It is translated as CASSPQASGDGTDTQYF.

CDR3 nucleotide sequence: TGTGCCAGTAGCCGGGACAGGAACTCCTACGAGCAGTACTTC. Amino acid sequence: CASSRDRNSYEQYF. This chain connects TRBV19 to TRBJ2-7; 8 bases match TRBD1. Germline V gene lookup returns CDR1 LNHDA and CDR2 SQIVND (reference sequence). V lost 6 bases and J lost 0; bases outside the gene matches: 4. There are 14 residues in the CDR3.

The chain combines TRBV9 with TRBJ1-1; D remains ambiguous. This CDR3 is built from 14 residues. V lost 4 bases and J 1 base, leaving 11 bases between the germline ends. CDR1 and CDR2 (germline): SGDLS, YYNGEE. CDR3 DNA sequence: TGTGCCAGCAGCTCACCCCCGGAGAACACTGAAGCTTTCTTT. Its translation is CASSSPPENTEAFF.

The chain combines TRBV2 with TRBJ2-4, with 12 bases aligning to TRBD1. CDR3 size: 17 residues. Trimming took 4 bases from V and 8 from J; bases not matched to a gene: 12. Germline V CDR1 and CDR2: SNHLY, FYNNEI. CDR3 residues: CASSGGPGQGATYIQYF. DNA for the CDR3: TGTGCCAGCAGTGGTGGACCGGGACAGGGGGCGACGTACATTCAGTACTTC. Based on the CDR3 plus reference TRBV2 and TRBJ2-4, the full variable domain is EPEVTQTPSHQVTQMGQEVILRCVPISNHLYFYWYRQILGQKVEFLVSFYNNEISEKSEIFDDQFSVERPDGSNFTLKIRSTKLEDSAMYFCASSGGPGQGATYIQYFGAGTRLSVL.

The CDR3, as DNA: TGTGCCAGCAGCTTAGGCGGACTAGCAGTCGATACGCAGTATTTT. It is translated as CASSLGGLAVDTQYF. This sequence joins TRBV7-3 and TRBJ2-3; 8 positions match TRBD2. This CDR3 is 15 amino acids long. Germline-derived CDR1 and CDR2 are SGHTA and FQGTGA. Trimming at V came to 2 bases and at J to 6 bases, leaving 7 bases not matched to a gene.

The chain is built from TRBV27 and TRBJ2-7; TRBD2 aligns across 8 bases. The germline gives CDR1 MNHEY, CDR2 SMNVEV (reference sequence). J was trimmed by 3 bases and V by 2 bases; bases with no gene match: 6. The CDR3 extends over 15 amino acids. The chain's CDR3 is CASSLRAGVFYEQYF. As DNA, the CDR3 is TGTGCCAGCAGTTTAAGAGCGGGGGTGTTCTACGAGCAGTACTTC.

This sequence joins TRBV14 and TRBJ2-5, with D possibly being TRBD1 (8 bases). CDR1 is SGHDN and CDR2 is FVKESK in the germline V gene. With 1 base removed from V and 6 bases from J, the gap between germline ends came to 15 bases. CDR3 length: 15 residues. CDR3 coding DNA: TGTGCCAGCAGCCAAGTGGGGGGGACAGGACAGACCCAGTACTTC. Amino acid sequence: CASSQVGGTGQTQYF.

The rearrangement uses TRBV4-2 and TRBJ2-1, with 10 bases fitting TRBD2. Germline V lookup: CDR1 LGHNA, CDR2 YNFKEQ. The CDR3 contains 19 residues. Losses at the gene ends were 0 bases for V and 7 bases for J; bases not matched to a gene: 15. CDR3 residues: CASSQDRGAGGPKVNEQFF. The CDR3 region has the DNA TGTGCCAGCAGCCAAGATAGGGGAGCGGGAGGGCCTAAAGTGAATGAGCAGTTCTTC.

This clone turned up a few times. This chain connects TRBV5-1 to TRBJ1-5; tentative D call: TRBD1 (6 bases). CDR1 and CDR2 from the germline V gene are SGHRS and YFSETQ. Trimming removed 1 base at V and 4 bases at J, with 18 bases between. The CDR3 length is 17 residues. The chain's CDR3 is CASSLPENRVGNQPQHF. CDR3 in DNA: TGCGCCAGCAGCTTGCCAGAAAACAGGGTGGGAAATCAGCCCCAGCATTTT.

The chain is built from TRBV19 and TRBJ2-1; 8 bases map to TRBD1. The junction had 8 bases not matched to a gene; V was cut back by 9 bases and J by 7 bases. The CDR3 totals 13 residues. CDR1 is LNHDA and CDR2 is SQIVND in the germline V gene (reference sequence). CDR3 amino acids: CASKDRDFNEQFF. CDR3 nucleotides: TGTGCCAGCAAGGACAGGGACTTTAATGAGCAGTTCTTC.

The chain links TRBV11-2 to TRBJ2-2; 11 nucleotides match TRBD2. CDR3 size: 18 residues. J lost 5 bases, V lost 1 base, and 9 bases had no gene match. Germline CDR1 reads SGHAT; CDR2 reads FQNNGV. The CDR3 DNA follows: TGTGCCAGCAGCTTAGTGGGGACTAGCGGCCCTTTAACCGGGGAGCTGTTTTTT. Protein: CASSLVGTSGPLTGELFF.

The CDR3 DNA reads TGTGCCAGCAGCCCGACGGGCTTCAGCAATCAGCCCCAGCATTTT. Translation: CASSPTGFSNQPQHF. This chain joins TRBV6-5 and TRBJ1-5; D unclear. Trimming left V 6 bases short and J 1 base short, with 13 bases between. CDR1 is MNHEY, CDR2 SVGAGI, per germline. The CDR3 is made up of 15 amino acids.

This clone was counted a single time. V is TRBV5-5 and J is TRBJ1-1, with 7 bases lining up with TRBD1. The CDR3 runs 18 residues. V lost 4 bases, J lost 3 bases, and 18 bases stayed unmatched. Germline CDR1 is SGHKS and CDR2 is YYEKEE (reference sequence). The CDR3: CASSDPEGTASTDTEAFF. CDR3 DNA: TGTGCCAGCAGCGATCCGGAGGGGACAGCCTCCACTGACACTGAAGCTTTCTTT.

This sequence joins TRBV4-2 and TRBJ2-1, with 8 nucleotides matching TRBD2. This CDR3 contains 15 residues. With V trimmed by 1 base and J by 10 bases, 9 bases remained unmatched. Per the germline V gene, CDR1 is LGHNA and CDR2 is YNFKEQ. The CDR3 DNA reads as TGTGCCAGCAGCCAAGCCCGCGGGAGGCCAGACGAGCAGTTCTTC. As protein: CASSQARGRPDEQFF.

The chain combines TRBV5-1 with TRBJ2-1; 8 bases line up with TRBD2. This CDR3 comprises 13 residues. Per the germline V gene, CDR1 is SGHRS and CDR2 is YFSETQ. Trimming cost V 0 bases and J 13 bases; bases outside gene matches: 6. The CDR3 protein is CASSLAAGGSQFF. DNA of the CDR3: TGCGCCAGCAGCTTGGCGGCGGGAGGCTCTCAGTTCTTC.

This chain connects TRBV2 to TRBJ1-1, with 7 bases that match TRBD1. The trim removed 6 bases at V and 10 bases at J, leaving 11 bases unmatched. CDR3 length equals 13 residues. Germline V gives CDR1 SNHLY, CDR2 FYNNEI. The CDR3 sequence: CASSGQVEVVAFF. The CDR3 DNA reads as TGTGCCAGCAGCGGACAGGTGGAGGTAGTAGCTTTCTTT.

V is TRBV27 and J is TRBJ2-6, with TRBD2 as a possible D gene (5 bases). The CDR3 runs to 14 residues. CDR1 MNHEY and CDR2 SMNVEV come from the germline V gene (reference sequence). V lost 8 bases and J lost 3, with 11 bases in between. CDR3 protein: CASREGIGANVLTF. CDR3 DNA: TGTGCCAGCCGGGAAGGGATTGGGGCCAACGTCCTGACTTTC.

This clone occurred a few times. The J gene is TRBJ2-5, the V gene TRBV18, with no clear D. CDR1 KGHSH and CDR2 LQKENI come from the germline V gene. The V end was cut by 1 base, the J end by 2 bases, with 5 bases between. The CDR3 extends over 13 amino acids. The CDR3 loop reads CASSPQGQETQYF. The CDR3 region has the DNA TGTGCCAGCTCACCACAGGGACAAGAGACCCAGTACTTC.

The rearrangement joins TRBV5-6 to TRBJ2-7; 9 bases align to TRBD1. V was pared by 4 bases and J by 1 base, with 9 bases of the junction left unmatched. The CDR3 has 16 residues. Germline V gene lookup returns CDR1 SGHDT and CDR2 YYEEEE. The CDR3 DNA follows: TGTGCCAGCAGCCCCCAACAGGGGGCAAAGTCCTACGAGCAGTACTTC. Its translation is CASSPQQGAKSYEQYF.

This rearrangement joins TRBV25-1 to TRBJ1-2; no firm D call. The germline V gene encodes CDR1 MGHDK and CDR2 SYGVNS. The CDR3 loop spans 10 amino acids. Trimming took off 8 bases at V and 6 bases at J, with 7 bases between the two ends. The chain's CDR3 is CASWGDGYTF. CDR3 bases: TGTGCCAGCTGGGGAGATGGCTACACCTTC.

This sequence joins TRBV6-5 and TRBJ1-2, with TRBD1 as a possible D gene (5 bases). The V gene lost 0 bases and the J gene lost 8 bases, with 16 bases spanning the gap. The CDR3 is 15 residues long. The V gene's germline CDR1 is MNHEY and CDR2 SVGAGI. CDR3 bases: TGTGCCAGCAGTTACTCATTGGGGCTGGGGGTCGGCTACACCTTC. Protein sequence: CASSYSLGLGVGYTF.

This clone was counted only a few times. The genes are TRBV4-3 and TRBJ1-5; D remains ambiguous. The CDR3 is 15 residues long. The germline gives CDR1 LGHNA, CDR2 YSLEER. Trimming stripped 0 bases from V and 4 bases from J, with 10 bases between. The CDR3 loop is CASSQDGKRNQPQHF. CDR3 bases: TGCGCCAGCAGCCAAGATGGAAAAAGGAATCAGCCCCAGCATTTT.

This sequence joins TRBV10-3 and TRBJ2-6; D is possibly TRBD1 or TRBD2 (5 bases each). V lost 8 bases and J lost 0, with 11 bases in between. Per germline, CDR1 ENHRY and CDR2 SYGVKD. There are 15 residues in the CDR3. CDR3 amino acids: CAIGGDSSGANVLTF. CDR3 sequence (DNA): TGTGCCATCGGAGGAGACAGCTCTGGGGCCAACGTCCTGACTTTC.

Regarding this clone: Within the sample, other DNA sequences also encode this same CDR3. The genes are TRBV7-9 and TRBJ1-4; a weak D match, TRBD1 (5 bases). V gave up 1 base and J gave up 4 bases, with 7 bases separating them. The CDR3 is 14 amino acids. Per germline, CDR1 SEHNR and CDR2 FQNEAQ (reference sequence). The CDR3: CASSLGQINEKLFF. For the CDR3, the DNA is TGTGCCAGCAGCTTAGGACAGATTAATGAAAAACTGTTTTTT.

The chain employs TRBV5-1 and TRBJ1-5, with D unresolved. The CDR3 contains 15 residues. The V and J ends lost 1 base and 1 base respectively, with 9 bases between them. Per germline, CDR1 SGHRS and CDR2 YFSETQ. CDR3 in amino acids: CASSLWGSSNQPQHF. CDR3 DNA: TGCGCCAGCAGCTTGTGGGGTAGCAGCAATCAGCCCCAGCATTTT.